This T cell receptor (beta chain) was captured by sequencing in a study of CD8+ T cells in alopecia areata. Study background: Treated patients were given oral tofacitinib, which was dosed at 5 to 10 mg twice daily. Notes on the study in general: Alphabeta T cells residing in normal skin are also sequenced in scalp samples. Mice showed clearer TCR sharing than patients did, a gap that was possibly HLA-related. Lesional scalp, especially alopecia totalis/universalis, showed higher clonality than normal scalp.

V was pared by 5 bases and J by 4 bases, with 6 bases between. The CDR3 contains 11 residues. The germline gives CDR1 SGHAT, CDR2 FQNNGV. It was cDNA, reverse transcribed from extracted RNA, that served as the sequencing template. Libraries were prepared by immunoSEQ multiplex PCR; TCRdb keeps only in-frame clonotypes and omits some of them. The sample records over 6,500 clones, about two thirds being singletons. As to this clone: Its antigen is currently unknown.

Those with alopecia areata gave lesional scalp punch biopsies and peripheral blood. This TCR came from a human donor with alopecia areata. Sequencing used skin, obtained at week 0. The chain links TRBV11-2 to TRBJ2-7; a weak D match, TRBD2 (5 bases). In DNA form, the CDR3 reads TGTGCCAGCAGCACGGGATACGAGCAGTACTTC. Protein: CASSTGYEQYF.